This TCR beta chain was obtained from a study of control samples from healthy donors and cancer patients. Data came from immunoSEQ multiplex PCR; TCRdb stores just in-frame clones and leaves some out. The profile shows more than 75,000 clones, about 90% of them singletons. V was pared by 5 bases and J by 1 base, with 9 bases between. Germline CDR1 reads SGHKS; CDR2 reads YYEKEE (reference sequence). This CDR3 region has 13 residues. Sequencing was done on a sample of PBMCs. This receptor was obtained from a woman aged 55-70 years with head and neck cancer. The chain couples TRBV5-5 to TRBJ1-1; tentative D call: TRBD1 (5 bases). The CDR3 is CASRGTGNTEAFF. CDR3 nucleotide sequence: TGTGCCAGCAGGGGTACAGGGAACACTGAAGCTTTCTTT.